This T cell receptor beta chain emerged from a study of blood T cell repertoires in COVID-19. Whole-study context: T cells, B-cell-depleted T cells, or PBMCs supplied cDNA or gDNA.

Those enrolled, adults aged about 18 to 89 years, came from 20 to 25 US areas. Researchers sorted participants into cohorts using their self-reported clinical history. In the authors' methods: Amplified reference gene primers provided the basis for estimating nucleated cell counts. The assay was immunoSEQ multiplex PCR, and TCRdb's table has in-frame clones only and misses some. V and J calls and clone size come straight from that table; D and trimming were deduced from the DNA. The sample holds approximately 140,000 clones; 65% to 85% are singletons and the top ten take almost 6%. CDR3 length: 16 amino acids. Looked up from germline, CDR1 is SQVTM and CDR2 is ANQGSEA.

The source of this sequence is a woman between 50 and 59 years old who had been exposed to COVID-19. V and J are TRBV29-1 and TRBJ2-7, with 9 bases lining up with TRBD2. Sequences were obtained from PBMCs or T cells enriched from blood (not recorded which). Here the CDR3 reads CTPPPAGGRKSYEQYF. The DNA for the CDR3 is TGCACCCCCCCGCCAGCGGGAGGTCGTAAATCCTACGAGCAGTACTTC.